This TCR beta chain appears in the sequencing data of a study of T cell responses to AZD1222 COVID-19 vaccine. Whole-study findings and limits: Spike-wide coverage was observed for vaccine-associated CD4 TCRs, with dominant responses at 160-218 and 743-854.

V gave up 2 bases and J gave up 7 bases, with 10 bases separating them. Germline CDR1 SGHRS, CDR2 YFSETQ. This CDR3 spans 14 amino acids. As concerns this clone: Its antigen is as yet unknown.

Sequenced by immunoSEQ multiplex PCR; TCRdb stores in-frame clones only, minus some. Found here are approximately 140,000 clones, more than 75% of them singletons; the top ten hold around 5%. Sample: peripheral blood, taken on day 0 of AZD1222 vaccination. The V gene is TRBV5-1, the J gene TRBJ1-6; no reliable D call. The clonotype was recovered from an adult in good health. The CDR3, as DNA: TGCGCCAGCAGCTTCGGTCGACCCAATTCACCCCTCCACTTT. Translated: CASSFGRPNSPLHF.